The 19 T cell receptor beta chains reported below all come from one sample, sequenced in a study of T cell repertoires in cytomegalovirus infection. Their target antigens are unknown. TCRdb used MiXCR to reprocess the reads, holding one entry per CDR3 protein. The profile covers roughly 220,000 distinct CDR3 sequences, with around two fifths appearing a single time and 59% taken by the ten largest. Sequences were derived from CD8+ T cells from cultured PBMCs, sampled from culture after CMV antigen stimulation. The receptors come from a human donor in good health (CMV status not recorded). Some clones in this sample may be carry-over from other donors' samples.

Many counts were recorded for this clonotype. The J gene is TRBJ2-1, the V gene TRBV7-8; the match to TRBD1 covers 9 bases. The CDR3 consists of 17 residues. CDR1 SGHVS and CDR2 FQNEAQ come from the germline V gene. After removal of 0 bases from V and 3 bases from J, the junction contained 6 bases not matched to a gene. The CDR3 region has the DNA TGTGCCAGCAGCTTAGCTGCGGGACAGGGATTCTACAATGAGCAGTTCTTC. It translates to CASSLAAGQGFYNEQFF.

This clonotype occurred a few times. The gene calls are TRBV19 and TRBJ1-1, with 9 bases matching TRBD1. Unmatched junction bases numbered 16, after V lost 7 bases and J lost 7 bases. Germline CDR1 LNHDA, CDR2 SQIVND (reference sequence). This CDR3 spans 16 amino acids. CDR3 nucleotides: TGTGCCAGTACATACCTCGGGGGACAGGGCCCCATTGAAGCTTTCTTT. Protein product: CASTYLGGQGPIEAFF.

The V call is TRBV19, the J call TRBJ1-5, with a tentative D call TRBD1 (6 bases). CDR1 is LNHDA, CDR2 SQIVND, per germline (reference sequence). V was trimmed by 5 bases and J by 0 bases, leaving 17 bases between them. The CDR3 sequence is 17 residues long. CDR3 DNA: TGTGCCAGTAGTCGCGGGGGCGCACGTTATAGCAATCAGCCCCAGCATTTT. Protein sequence: CASSRGGARYSNQPQHF.

The rearrangement uses TRBV6-8 and TRBJ1-5, with a tentative D call TRBD1 (5 bases). Trimming stripped 5 bases from V and 7 bases from J, with 9 bases between. Germline values: CDR1 MNHGY, CDR2 SAAAGT. The CDR3 runs 12 residues. The CDR3 sequence is CASSNGGQPQHF. CDR3 in DNA: TGTGCCAGCAGTAACGGGGGACAGCCCCAGCATTTT.

The CDR3 region has the DNA TGTGCCAGCCGCCCCTGGGGGGGTCAAGAGACCCAGTACTTC. Translation: CASRPWGGQETQYF. V usage is TRBV6-6 and J usage is TRBJ2-5; TRBD2 aligns across 7 bases. This CDR3 has 14 residues. V gave up 8 bases and J gave up 2 bases; unmatched junction bases: 8. Germline values: CDR1 MNHNY, CDR2 SVGAGI (reference sequence).

In its sample, this clonotype was seen a few times. The chain employs TRBV27 and TRBJ1-1; D not resolved. This CDR3 has 13 residues. Germline V gene lookup returns CDR1 MNHEY and CDR2 SMNVEV (reference sequence). Trimming removed 5 bases at V and 1 base at J, with 8 bases between. The CDR3 coding sequence is TGTGCCAGCAGTCTAACACAGAACACTGAAGCTTTCTTT. It is translated as CASSLTQNTEAFF.

CDR3 residues: CASSFGIGDSLTEAFF. The CDR3 nucleotides read TGTGCCAGCAGCTTCGGTATCGGGGACAGCCTCACTGAAGCTTTCTTT. The V and J genes are TRBV5-4 and TRBJ1-1; the match to TRBD1 covers 7 bases. V was pared by 2 bases and J by 4 bases, with 11 bases of the junction left unmatched. The CDR3 has 16 amino acids. The V gene's germline CDR1 is SGHNT and CDR2 YYREEE (reference sequence).

This clonotype was detected only a few times. V usage is TRBV12-3 or TRBV12-4 and J usage is TRBJ1-1, with no clear D. With 4 bases removed from V and 1 base from J, the gap between germline ends came to 16 bases. CDR3 length equals 16 residues. The CDR3 spells CASSSNLDTQNTEAFF. The CDR3 nucleotides read TGTGCCAGCAGTTCAAACCTTGACACTCAGAACACTGAAGCTTTCTTT.

This clonotype has just a few counts. The chain joins TRBV20-1 to TRBJ2-1; TRBD2 matches at 9 bases. The CDR3 contains 18 residues. Germline CDR1 DFQATT, CDR2 SNEGSKA (reference sequence). The V gene end was trimmed by 0 bases and the J gene end by 0 bases; junction bases not matched to a gene: 9. Here the CDR3 reads CSARDEASGTYSYNEQFF. DNA of the CDR3: TGCAGTGCTAGAGATGAGGCTAGCGGGACGTACTCCTACAATGAGCAGTTCTTC.

This clonotype was recorded a few times. The chain is built from TRBV11-1 and TRBJ1-1, with a possible D match to TRBD1 (6 bases). The V gene lost 5 bases and the J gene lost 4 bases, with 17 bases spanning the gap. The germline V gene encodes CDR1 SGHAT and CDR2 FQDESV (reference sequence). The length of the CDR3 is 15 residues. The CDR3: CASSADGGASTEAFF. The CDR3 region has the DNA TGTGCCAGCAGCGCCGATGGGGGGGCGAGCACTGAAGCTTTCTTT. Filled out from reference TRBV11-1 and TRBJ1-1, the complete variable domain reads EAEVAQSPRYKITEKSQAVAFWCDPISGHATLYWYRQILGQGPELLVQFQDESVVDDSQLPKDRFSAERLKGVDSTLKIQPAELGDSAMYLCASSADGGASTEAFFGQGTRLTVV.

In this sample, this clonotype turned up a few times. V usage is TRBV6-8 and J usage is TRBJ2-7; 8 bases are shared with TRBD2. The V segment lost 3 bases and the J segment 6 bases; nucleotides outside the gene matches: 10. Germline CDR1 is MNHGY and CDR2 is SAAAGT. The length of the CDR3 is 15 residues. The chain's CDR3 is CASSYSAGEGVEQYF. For the CDR3, the DNA is TGTGCCAGCAGTTATTCAGCGGGAGAAGGCGTCGAGCAGTACTTC.

This clonotype appeared many times. V is TRBV7-6 and J is TRBJ2-5; 12 nucleotides agree with TRBD1. V trimming: 2 bases; J trimming: 5 bases; junction bases outside the gene matches: 9. The germline CDR1 and CDR2 sequences are SGHVS and FNYEAQ. The CDR3 has 17 amino acids. The CDR3 here is CASSLLGQGAGGETQYF. The CDR3 nucleotides are TGTGCCAGCAGCTTACTGGGACAGGGGGCTGGCGGGGAGACCCAGTACTTC.

The chain carries TRBV7-3 and TRBJ2-3, with 8 bases that match TRBD1. The CDR3 is 15 residues long. Germline V gene lookup returns CDR1 SGHTA and CDR2 FQGTGA. V was clipped by 2 bases and J by 2 bases; unmatched bases: 3. The CDR3 DNA sequence: TGTGCCAGCAGCTTAGGGACAGGCCTCACAGATACGCAGTATTTT. Its translation: CASSLGTGLTDTQYF. The full variable domain, rest sourced from reference TRBV7-3 and TRBJ2-3, is GAGVSQTPSNKVTEKGKYVELRCDPISGHTALYWYRQSLGQGPEFLIYFQGTGAADDSGLPNDRFFAVRPEGSVSTLKIQRTERGDSAVYLCASSLGTGLTDTQYFGPGTRLTVL.

This clonotype was picked up one time. The rearrangement links TRBV30 to TRBJ2-7; 10 nucleotides line up with TRBD1. Germline CDR1 GTSNPN, CDR2 SVGIG (reference sequence). The J segment lost 1 base and the V segment lost 2 bases, leaving 5 bases of the junction unmatched. This CDR3 is 15 amino acids long. In nucleotides, the CDR3 is TGTGCCTGGAGTTATGGACAGGGGGGATCCTACGAGCAGTACTTC. Translating it yields CAWSYGQGGSYEQYF.

The chain is built from TRBV5-6 and TRBJ2-4; D assignment may be TRBD1 or TRBD2 (5 bases each). The CDR3 spans 16 residues. Trimming shortened V by 4 bases and J by 0 bases, and 14 bases separated the two germline ends. Germline CDR1 is SGHDT and CDR2 is YYEEEE. The CDR3 DNA reads TGTGCCAGCAGCCTGTGGGACGGTAGAGCCAAAAACATTCAGTACTTC. It is translated as CASSLWDGRAKNIQYF. Drawing the rest from reference TRBV5-6 and TRBJ2-4, the complete variable domain is DAGVTQSPTHLIKTRGQQVTLRCSPKSGHDTVSWYQQALGQGPQFIFQYYEEEERQRGNFPDRFSGHQFPNYSSELNVNALLLGDSALYLCASSLWDGRAKNIQYFGAGTRLSVL.

This sequence joins TRBV11-3 and TRBJ2-2; maybe TRBD1 (6 bases). With 2 bases removed from V and 0 bases from J, the gap between germline ends came to 7 bases. The germline CDR1 and CDR2 sequences are SGHNT and YENEEA. The CDR3 has 15 residues. The chain's CDR3 is CASSLRTANTGELFF. The CDR3 DNA reads TGTGCCAGCAGCTTAAGGACAGCGAACACCGGGGAGCTGTTTTTT.

The CDR3 sequence is CASSYLEGTGWSLHF. CDR3 nucleotide sequence: TGTGCCAGCAGCTATCTTGAAGGGACAGGGTGGTCCCTCCACTTT. The genes are TRBV6-8 and TRBJ1-6; TRBD1 matches 9 bases. The ends lost 6 bases at V and 14 bases at J; junction bases unmatched: 14. This CDR3 region has 15 residues. Germline V gene lookup returns CDR1 MNHGY and CDR2 SAAAGT.

J is TRBJ1-5 and V is TRBV12-3 or TRBV12-4; D is unresolved. Between the trimmed V and J ends, which lost 5 bases and 1 base, there was a span of 9 bases. CDR3 length equals 14 residues. The CDR3 here is CASSPGNSNQPQHF. The DNA for the CDR3 is TGTGCCAGCAGTCCCGGGAACAGCAATCAGCCCCAGCATTTT.

This clonotype was detected many times. The rearrangement uses TRBV7-6 and TRBJ2-6; D ambiguous. Per germline, CDR1 SGHVS and CDR2 FNYEAQ. The V and J ends lost 3 bases and 4 bases respectively, with 7 bases between them. The CDR3 loop spans 14 amino acids. The CDR3 region is CASSFLLGANVLTF. CDR3 nucleotides: TGTGCCAGCAGCTTTTTACTCGGGGCCAACGTCCTGACTTTC.